The 8 T cell receptor beta chains given below trace back to one sample, sequenced in a study of metastatic and nonmetastatic thyroid tumors. TCRdb re-analyzed the PCR reads through MiXCR. The table lists 3,700 or so clones, 35% to 40% of them singletons. All patients were treatment-naive before thyroid surgery. The sample comprised tumor tissue. The origin of the receptors is a male donor with papillary thyroid cancer or a benign thyroid nodule (not recorded which). Some clones in this sample may be carry-over from other donors' samples.

This clone came up once. The J gene is TRBJ1-2, the V gene TRBV11-1; the D gene is possibly TRBD1 (5 bases). The CDR3 length is 16 residues. Trimming took 0 bases from V and 2 from J, leaving 13 bases between them. In germline, CDR1 is SGHAT, CDR2 FQDESV (reference sequence). CDR3 DNA sequence: TGTGCCAGCAGCTTAGCCAGGGAGGAAATAAACTATGGCTACACCTTC. It is translated as CASSLAREEINYGYTF.

The V gene is TRBV30, the J gene TRBJ2-7, with TRBD1 identical over 7 bases. V was clipped by 6 bases and J by 1 base; unmatched bases: 3. Germline V lookup: CDR1 GTSNPN, CDR2 SVGIG (reference sequence). This CDR3 region has 12 residues. CDR3 region: CACAQGSYEQYF. In DNA form, the CDR3 reads TGTGCCTGTGCACAGGGGTCCTACGAGCAGTACTTC.

This clone was detected only a few times. CDR3 sequence: CASAGTAYGYTF. The CDR3 DNA sequence: TGTGCCAGCGCTGGGACAGCCTATGGCTACACCTTC. J is TRBJ1-2 and V is TRBV28; 7 nucleotides line up with TRBD1. Germline lookup yields CDR1 MDHEN and CDR2 SYDVKM. With V trimmed by 8 bases and J by 4 bases, 4 bases remained unmatched. The CDR3 has 12 amino acids.

V gene TRBV27 combines with J gene TRBJ2-1; D call uncertain. The CDR3 sequence is 11 residues long. The germline gives CDR1 MNHEY, CDR2 SMNVEV (reference sequence). Between the trimmed V and J ends, which lost 6 bases and 9 bases, there was a span of 9 bases. The CDR3 loop is CASREGTEQFF. CDR3 coding DNA: TGTGCCAGCAGGGAAGGTACTGAGCAGTTCTTC.

This chain connects TRBV28 to TRBJ2-7; D is uncertain. From germline, CDR1 is MDHEN and CDR2 SYDVKM. V was cut by 2 bases and J by 2 bases, with 13 bases left in between. This CDR3 spans 15 amino acids. CDR3 loop: CASSLGDSRTYEQYF. The CDR3 region has the DNA TGTGCCAGCAGTTTAGGAGACTCCCGGACCTACGAGCAGTACTTC.

This rearrangement joins TRBV29-1 to TRBJ2-1, with 8 bases lining up with TRBD2. CDR1 SQVTM and CDR2 ANQGSEA come from the germline V gene. J lost 0 bases, V lost 3 bases, and 4 bases had no gene match. The CDR3 has 15 amino acids. The CDR3 sequence is CSVDLTSGSYNEQFF. CDR3 nucleotides: TGCAGCGTTGACCTTACTAGCGGCTCCTACAATGAGCAGTTCTTC.

The chain's CDR3 is CAWSVGAGGEETQYF. The DNA for the CDR3 is TGTGCCTGGAGTGTTGGAGCGGGGGGAGAAGAGACCCAGTACTTC. The rearrangement uses TRBV30 and TRBJ2-5; 9 nucleotides match TRBD2. Germline lookup yields CDR1 GTSNPN and CDR2 SVGIG (reference sequence). The CDR3 runs to 15 residues. J gave up 3 bases and V 0 bases, and 5 bases lay outside the gene matches.

This clone appeared a few times. The gene calls are TRBV6-1 and TRBJ1-1, with D tentatively TRBD1 (6 bases). The CDR3 runs 15 residues. Germline CDR1 MNHNS, CDR2 SASEGT. V dropped 6 bases and J dropped 0 bases, with 14 bases sitting between them. This CDR3 is CASSFYREMNTEAFF. In DNA form, the CDR3 reads TGTGCCAGCAGCTTTTACAGGGAAATGAACACTGAAGCTTTCTTT.